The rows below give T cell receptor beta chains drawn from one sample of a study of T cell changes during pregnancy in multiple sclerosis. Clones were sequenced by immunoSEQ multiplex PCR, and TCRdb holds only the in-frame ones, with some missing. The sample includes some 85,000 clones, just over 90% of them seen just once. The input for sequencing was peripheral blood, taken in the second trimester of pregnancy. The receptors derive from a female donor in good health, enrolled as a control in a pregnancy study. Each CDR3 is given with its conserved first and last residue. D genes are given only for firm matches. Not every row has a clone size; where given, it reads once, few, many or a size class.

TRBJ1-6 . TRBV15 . TGTGCCACCAGCAGAGGCGGGCTGGTAAATTCACCCCTCCACTTT CATSRGGLVNSPLHF
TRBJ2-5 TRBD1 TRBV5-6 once TGTGCCAGCAGCTTGGCCAGGGGGTACCAAGAGACCCAGTACTTC CASSLARGYQETQYF
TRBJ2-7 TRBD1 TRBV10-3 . TGTGCCATCAGTGGGAGGAGACAGGGCGAGCAGTACTTC CAISGRRQGEQYF
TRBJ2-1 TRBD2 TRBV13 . TGTGCCAGCAGCTCCACTAGCGGGGTTGGTAATGAGCAGTTCTTC CASSSTSGVGNEQFF
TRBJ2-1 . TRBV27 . TGTGCCAGCAGTCCAGGCTCACACTACAATGAGCAGTTCTTC CASSPGSHYNEQFF
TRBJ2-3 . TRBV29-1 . TGCAGCGTTCGATCGGGAAGCACAGATACGCAGTATTTT CSVRSGSTDTQYF
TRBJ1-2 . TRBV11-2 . TGTGCCAGCAGCTCAACAGGGATCTACACCTTC CASSSTGIYTF
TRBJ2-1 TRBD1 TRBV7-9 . TGTGCCAGCAGCTTGTCTGGGACAGCCTACAATGAGCAGTTCTTC CASSLSGTAYNEQFF
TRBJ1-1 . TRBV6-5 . TGTGCCAGCATGACGGGGGTCACTGAAGCTTTCTTT CASMTGVTEAFF
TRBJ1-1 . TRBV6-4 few TGTGCCCCATTGGGGGGGCCGGAGGTCCTGTGCACTGAAGCTTTCTTT CAPLGGPEVLCTEAFF
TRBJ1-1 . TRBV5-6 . TGTGCCAGCAGCTTGATAGGGGATGAAGCTTTCTTT CASSLIGDEAFF
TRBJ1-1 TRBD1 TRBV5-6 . TGTGCCAGCAGCTTAATCTTCTACAGGGGGCGGTCTGAAGCTTTCTTT CASSLIFYRGRSEAFF
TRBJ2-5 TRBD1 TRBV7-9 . TGTGCCAGCAGCTCCGGACAGGGCGGAGGGGAGACCCAGTACTTC CASSSGQGGGETQYF
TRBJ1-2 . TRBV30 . TGTGCCTGGAGTGTAGATAGTAGCTACACCTTC CAWSVDSSYTF
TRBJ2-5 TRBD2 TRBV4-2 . TGTGCCAGCAGCCAAGTAGGAAGAGCGGGGGGGCCAGAGACCCAGTACTTC CASSQVGRAGGPETQYF
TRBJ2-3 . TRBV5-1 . TGCGCCAGCAGCTTTCTACGGACAGAAGAATACACAGATACGCAGTATTTT CASSFLRTEEYTDTQYF
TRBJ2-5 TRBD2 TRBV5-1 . TGCGCCAGCAGCTTGTCCCTAGCGGGGGGGGAAGAGACCCAGTACTTC CASSLSLAGGEETQYF
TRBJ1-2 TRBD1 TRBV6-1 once TGTGCCAGCAGTGAAGCGGTCAGGACAGGGGACTATGGCTACACCTTC CASSEAVRTGDYGYTF
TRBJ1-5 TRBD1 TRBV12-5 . TGTGCTAGTGGGGAGAAGACAGGGGTTGGCAATCAGCCCCAGCATTTT CASGEKTGVGNQPQHF
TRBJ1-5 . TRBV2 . TGTGCCAGCAGTGAAGCGCCGGGGGGAAGCGCGGGCAATCAGCCCCAGCATTTT CASSEAPGGSAGNQPQHF
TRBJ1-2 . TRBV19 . TGTGCCAGTAGTATTAACGACAGACTGAACTATGGCTACACCTTC CASSINDRLNYGYTF
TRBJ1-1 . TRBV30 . TGTGCCTGGATCAGGGGTTTAATGAACACTGAAGCTTTCTTT CAWIRGLMNTEAFF
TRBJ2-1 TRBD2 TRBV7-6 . TGTGCCAGCAGCATCCAATTGGGGGGGGGAGACTACAATGAGCAGTTCTTC CASSIQLGGGDYNEQFF
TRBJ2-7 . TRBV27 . TGTGCCAGCAGTTTCCCAGGGAACCACGAGCAGTACTTC CASSFPGNHEQYF
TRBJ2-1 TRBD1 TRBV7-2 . TGTGCCAGCAGCGGACAGGACGTCACACCGTTCTTC CASSGQDVTPFF
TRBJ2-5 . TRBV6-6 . TGTGCCAGCAGTTGGAACAGGAATCAAGAGACCCAGTACTTC CASSWNRNQETQYF
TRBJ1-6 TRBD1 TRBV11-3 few TGTGCCAGCAGCTCTTCGGGACAGCAAAATTCACCCCTCCACTTT CASSSSGQQNSPLHF
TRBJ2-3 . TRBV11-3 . TGTGCCAGCACCTCTTACGAGGGCGGAGATACGCAGTATTTT CASTSYEGGDTQYF
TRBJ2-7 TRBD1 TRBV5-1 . TGCGCCAGCAGCTTGGTTCAGGGGGCCTACGAGCAGTACTTC CASSLVQGAYEQYF
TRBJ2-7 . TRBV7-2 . TGTGCCAGCAGCCACAGGGACTCCTACGAGCAGTACTTC CASSHRDSYEQYF
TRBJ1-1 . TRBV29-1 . TGCAGCGTTGAAGACGCAGGGCCAGCCTTCACTGAAGCTTTCTTT CSVEDAGPAFTEAFF
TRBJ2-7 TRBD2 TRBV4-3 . TGCGCCAGCAGCCAATACGAAGCGGGGGGAGGGTACGAGCAGTACTTC CASSQYEAGGGYEQYF
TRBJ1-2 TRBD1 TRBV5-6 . TGTGCCAGCAGCTTGGGGACAGGGTGGATTAACTATGGCTACACCTTC CASSLGTGWINYGYTF
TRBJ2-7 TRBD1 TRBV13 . TGTGCCAGCAGCCCAGGACGGGACAGGACCATGGGCTACGAGCAGTACTTC CASSPGRDRTMGYEQYF
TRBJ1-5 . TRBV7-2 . TGTGCCAGCAGCTTAGTATCCGGAGAAAATCAGCCCCAGCATTTT CASSLVSGENQPQHF
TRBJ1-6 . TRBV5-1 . TGCGCCAGCAGCCCGGACACAGGGTTTGTAAATTCACCCCTCCACTTT CASSPDTGFVNSPLHF
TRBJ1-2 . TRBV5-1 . TGCGCCAGCAGCTTGGAACAGTATGGCTACACCTTC CASSLEQYGYTF
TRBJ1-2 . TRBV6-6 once TGTGCCAGCAGCCCGACAGGAGGAGGCTACACCTTC CASSPTGGGYTF
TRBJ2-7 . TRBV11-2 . TGTGCCAGCACTAAGGGGGGGCTCGAGCAGTACTTC CASTKGGLEQYF
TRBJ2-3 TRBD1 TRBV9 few TGTGCCAGCAGCGTAGTCGGACAGGGGAAAGATACGCAGTATTTT CASSVVGQGKDTQYF
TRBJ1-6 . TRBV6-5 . TGTGCCAGCAGTTTGGAGGAACGCTCCTATAATTCACCCCTCCACTTT CASSLEERSYNSPLHF
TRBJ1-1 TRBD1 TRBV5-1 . TGCGCCAGCAGCACCCGACAGGGTCAGAACACTGAAGCTTTCTTT CASSTRQGQNTEAFF
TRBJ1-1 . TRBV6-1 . TGTGCCAGCAGTGGTAGACAGGCGATGAACACTGAAGCTTTCTTT CASSGRQAMNTEAFF
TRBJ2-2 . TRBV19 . TGTGCCAGTAGTACCAGCGGGACAAACACCGGGGAGCTGTTTTTT CASSTSGTNTGELFF
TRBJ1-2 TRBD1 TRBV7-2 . TGTGCCAGCAGCCCCAGACCAACAGGGGGCGCTTCGAGCGATGGCTACACCTTC CASSPRPTGGASSDGYTF